This is a list of T cell receptor beta chains from one sample in a study of T cell responses to AZD1222 COVID-19 vaccine. Sequencing was performed with immunoSEQ multiplex PCR; in TCRdb, only in-frame clones are kept and a portion is missing. The table records tens of thousands of clones, 89% of them present only once. The sequencing here drew on peripheral blood, taken 28 days after the second AZD1222 dose. The receptors were sampled from an adult who received the AZD1222 COVID-19 vaccine. CDR3s include the opening cysteine and the closing phenylalanine or tryptophan. Each record gives: clone size, J gene, V gene, D gene, CDR3 DNA, CDR3 protein. The D gene is left open where the match is weak. Size is stated for part of the rows, as once, few or many counts, or as a class when the clone is expanded.

medium-sized TRBJ2-7 TRBV3-1/TRBV3-2 . TGTGCCAGCAGGGGAAATACCTACGAGCAGTACTTC CASRGNTYEQYF
. TRBJ1-1 TRBV11-2 TRBD1 TGTGCCAGCAGCTTAGATTCACCTACAGGGGTAGGCGCTGAAGCTTTCTTT CASSLDSPTGVGAEAFF
few TRBJ2-1 TRBV5-1 TRBD2 TGCGCCAGCAGCCCCAGCGGGAGCTCCTACAATGAGCAGTTCTTC CASSPSGSSYNEQFF
. TRBJ1-2 TRBV29-1 . TGCAGCGTTGGGCAGACTAACTATGGCTACACCTTC CSVGQTNYGYTF
. TRBJ1-1 TRBV18 . TGTGCCAGCTCACCAAAATCGGACACTGAAGCTTTCTTT CASSPKSDTEAFF
. TRBJ1-6 TRBV5-4 . TGTGCCAGCAGCCCGGTGGGTGGGTCACCCCTCCACTTT CASSPVGGSPLHF
. TRBJ1-2 TRBV3-1/TRBV3-2 TRBD1 TGTGCCAGCAGCCATACTCCCGACAGGGGGTCTTTCTATGGCTACACCTTC CASSHTPDRGSFYGYTF
. TRBJ2-1 TRBV12-2 . TGTGCAAGTCGCTTAGGGGAGGCCTACAATGAGCAGTTCTTC CASRLGEAYNEQFF
. TRBJ2-3 TRBV15 . TGTGCCACCAGCCGAGAGCTAGATACGCAGTATTTT CATSRELDTQYF
. TRBJ2-5 TRBV19 . TGTGCCAGTAGTACGCGGGGACACCCAAACCAAGAGACCCAGTACTTC CASSTRGHPNQETQYF
. TRBJ1-1 TRBV6-5 . TGTGCCAGCAGGATCGGACAGTTGAACACTGAAGCTTTCTTT CASRIGQLNTEAFF
. TRBJ1-4 TRBV27 TRBD1 TGTGCCAGCAGAACGACAGGGCGGGTACCTAATGAAAAACTGTTTTTT CASRTTGRVPNEKLFF
. TRBJ1-6 TRBV7-9 TRBD1 TGTGCCAGCAGCCTAGGGACAGATCATAATTCACCCCTCCACTTT CASSLGTDHNSPLHF
. TRBJ1-2 TRBV6-1 . TGTGCCAGCAGTGTTCCCGGGACCTCAGGGGAGTATGGCTACACCTTC CASSVPGTSGEYGYTF
. TRBJ1-5 TRBV25-1 . TGTGCCAGCAGTGAAGGGGTCTCGACAGGACGCAATCAGCCCCAGCATTTT CASSEGVSTGRNQPQHF
. TRBJ1-2 TRBV30 . TGTGCCTGGAGTGTACGACAGGAGTATGGCTACACCTTC CAWSVRQEYGYTF
. TRBJ1-1 TRBV19 . TGTGCCAGTAGTATCCCAGGGAACACTGAAGCTTTCTTT CASSIPGNTEAFF
. TRBJ1-5 TRBV27 . TGTGCCAGCAGTTTTCAATGGGATCAGCCCCAGCATTTT CASSFQWDQPQHF
. TRBJ2-4 TRBV19 . TGTGCCAGTAGTACAAGGGGGAGCGTCATTCAGTACTTC CASSTRGSVIQYF
. TRBJ2-5 TRBV19 . TGTGCCAGTAGTATAAAGGGTCCCACTGAGACCCAGTACTTC CASSIKGPTETQYF
. TRBJ1-4 TRBV19 . TGTGCCAGTAGTATACTGAACAGGGTGCATGAAAAACTGTTTTTT CASSILNRVHEKLFF
. TRBJ1-1 TRBV19 . TGTGCCAGTAGTACGTTGATGAACACTGAAGCTTTCTTT CASSTLMNTEAFF
. TRBJ2-2 TRBV30 . TGTGCCTGGAGTTTACTCGGGACACTGACCGGGGAGCTGTTTTTT CAWSLLGTLTGELFF
few TRBJ2-2 TRBV10-2 . TGCGCCACGACAGGGAACACCGGGGAGCTGTTTTTT CATTGNTGELFF
. TRBJ1-6 TRBV25-1 . TGTGCCAGCAGGGACGGAGGTTCACCCCTCCACTTT CASRDGGSPLHF
. TRBJ2-2 TRBV5-6 . TGTGCCAGCAGCTTGGACCGTGGCGGGGAGCTGTTTTTT CASSLDRGGELFF
. TRBJ2-3 TRBV2 . TGTGCCAGCAGTGAGGGGTTCGGCAGCACAGATACGCAGTATTTT CASSEGFGSTDTQYF
. TRBJ1-6 TRBV5-4 TRBD1 TGTGCCAGCAGCTGGCAACAGGGGGCAATATATAATTCACCCCTCCACTTT CASSWQQGAIYNSPLHF
. TRBJ1-1 TRBV2 . TGTGCCAGCAGTGTGGTGAACACTGAAGCTTTCTTT CASSVVNTEAFF
. TRBJ2-7 TRBV4-3 . TGCGCCAGCAGCCAAGAAGGCGGAGCCGGCGAGCAGTACTTC CASSQEGGAGEQYF
. TRBJ2-3 TRBV12-3/TRBV12-4 . TGTGCCAGCAGCCCCCAGGGAACAATTACGCAGTATTTT CASSPQGTITQYF
once TRBJ2-5 TRBV5-8 TRBD2 TGTGCCAGCAGCAGGGGACTAGGTGGCAAGGAGACCCAGTACTTC CASSRGLGGKETQYF
. TRBJ1-6 TRBV5-1 TRBD1 TGCGCCAGCAGCTTGGCCGGGACAGGGATTTCACCCCTCCACTTT CASSLAGTGISPLHF
. TRBJ2-1 TRBV11-2 . TGTGCCAGCAGCGCCGGGAGACCTGTGGTGAATGAGCAGTTCTTC CASSAGRPVVNEQFF
. TRBJ1-5 TRBV19 TRBD1 TGTGCCAGTAGTACCGGACAGGGCAATCAGCCCCAGCATTTT CASSTGQGNQPQHF
. TRBJ1-2 TRBV28 TRBD1 TGTGCCAGCAGTTGGACAGGGAGGTTTTCCTATGGCTACACCTTC CASSWTGRFSYGYTF
. TRBJ1-1 TRBV5-1 . TGCGCCAGCAGCGGCGGGGGGAACACTGAAGCTTTCTTT CASSGGGNTEAFF
few TRBJ1-2 TRBV29-1 . TGCAGCGCCAGCAGCGCCGATGGCTACACCTTC CSASSADGYTF
. TRBJ1-5 TRBV28 TRBD1 TGTGCCAGCAGTCCCCCGGGGACAGGGTTTAAACCCCAGCATTTT CASSPPGTGFKPQHF
. TRBJ1-2 TRBV14 TRBD1 TGTGCCAGCAACCGGGACAGACGAGGGGACTATGGCTACACCTTC CASNRDRRGDYGYTF
. TRBJ1-3 TRBV3-1/TRBV3-2 . TGTGCCAGCAGTCCCTACGGGTCTGGAAACACCATATATTTT CASSPYGSGNTIYF
. TRBJ2-7 TRBV6-2/TRBV6-3 . TGTGCCAGCAGTTCCCTGGCGAGCGGGCTTAGCTCCTACGAGCAGTACTTC CASSSLASGLSSYEQYF
. TRBJ1-5 TRBV18 . TGTGCCAGCTCAACGGGTTCCAGCAATCAGCCCCAGCATTTT CASSTGSSNQPQHF
. TRBJ2-7 TRBV6-5 . TGTGCCAGCAGTTACAGAACGGCAGGTCCCTCCTACGAGCAGTACTTC CASSYRTAGPSYEQYF
. TRBJ2-1 TRBV2 . TGTGCCAGCAGTAAAGAGGGGATCAATGAGCAGTTCTTC CASSKEGINEQFF
. TRBJ1-1 TRBV18 . TGTGCCAGCTCAAGGACAAGGGAGGTTGATGCTTTCTTT CASSRTREVDAFF
. TRBJ2-3 TRBV9 . TGTGCCAGCAGCGTAGCTACGGGTCCCTTGACAGATACGCAGTATTTT CASSVATGPLTDTQYF
. TRBJ2-2 TRBV7-6 TRBD1 TGTGCCAGCAGCGCGAGGACAGGGGGCAACACCGGGGAGCTGTTTTTT CASSARTGGNTGELFF
few TRBJ2-2 TRBV3-1/TRBV3-2 TRBD1 TGTGCCAGCAGCCAGGGACAGGGGGCCACCGGGGAGCTGTTTTTT CASSQGQGATGELFF
. TRBJ2-5 TRBV11-3 TRBD1 TGTGCCAGCAGCGCCCGGGACAGGGCTCAAGAGACCCAGTACTTC CASSARDRAQETQYF
once TRBJ1-5 TRBV7-2 . TGTGCCAGCAGCTTAGCAGGGGTTAGCAATCAGCCCCAGCATTTT CASSLAGVSNQPQHF
once TRBJ1-5 TRBV19 . TGTGCCAGTAGTATAGGGGGTAGCAATCAGCCCCAGCATTTT CASSIGGSNQPQHF
. TRBJ2-2 TRBV2 . TGTGCCAGCAGTGGGTTTCACTCCAACACCGGGGAGCTGTTTTTT CASSGFHSNTGELFF
. TRBJ2-1 TRBV24-1 TRBD2 TGTGCCACCAGTGATGGACTAGCGGGAGGTGGTGAGCAGTTCTTC CATSDGLAGGGEQFF
. TRBJ1-5 TRBV30 . TGTGCCTGGAGTACAAGAGGATGGGGCAATCAGCCCCAGCATTTT CAWSTRGWGNQPQHF
. TRBJ1-1 TRBV28 . TGTGCCAGCGGACAAGGGGTGGGCACTGAAGCTTTCTTT CASGQGVGTEAFF